These T cell receptor beta chains were read from a single sample in a study of control samples from healthy donors and cancer patients. Clones were sequenced by immunoSEQ multiplex PCR, and TCRdb holds only the in-frame ones, with some missing. The sample records 75,000 to 95,000 clones, about 88% being singletons. The sample was blood. These receptors were collected from a woman aged 50 to 60 in good health. The CDR3 runs from the conserved cysteine through the conserved F or W. The order of the fields is J gene, D gene, V gene, clone size, CDR3 protein, CDR3 DNA. The D gene is left open where the match is weak. Clone size is shown for a subset of rows, as once, few, many or a class of expanded clone.

TRBJ2-5	-	TRBV5-1	-	CASSLSRETQYF	TGCGCCAGCAGCTTGAGTCGAGAGACCCAGTACTTC
TRBJ1-2	TRBD1	TRBV3-1/TRBV3-2	-	CASSQVRGGLIYGYTF	TGTGCCAGCAGCCAAGTACGAGGGGGCTTAATCTATGGCTACACCTTC
TRBJ1-1	-	TRBV5-6	-	CASSLVGEETTEAFF	TGTGCCAGCAGCTTGGTGGGGGAGGAGACGACTGAAGCTTTCTTT
TRBJ2-7	TRBD2	TRBV7-9	-	CASSQRVAGDGEQYF	TGTGCCAGCAGCCAACGGGTAGCGGGGGATGGAGAGCAGTACTTC
TRBJ2-7	TRBD2	TRBV5-6	-	CASSRTPGLNYEQYF	TGTGCCAGCAGCCGAACTCCGGGACTAAACTACGAGCAGTACTTC
TRBJ2-1	-	TRBV7-8	-	CASSSDRTNEQFF	TGTGCCAGCAGCTCCGACAGGACCAATGAGCAGTTCTTC
TRBJ2-3	TRBD2	TRBV7-9	-	CASSPLVSGGAEDTQYF	TGTGCCAGCAGCCCACTGGTCAGCGGGGGGGCCGAAGATACGCAGTATTTT
TRBJ2-7	-	TRBV3-1/TRBV3-2	-	CASSPRTGDYEQYF	TGTGCCAGCAGCCCCAGGACGGGAGACTACGAGCAGTACTTC
TRBJ1-5	TRBD1	TRBV27	once	CASRFTGGNNQPQHF	TGTGCCAGCAGGTTTACAGGGGGGAACAATCAGCCCCAGCATTTT
TRBJ2-3	TRBD2	TRBV29-1	-	CSVGGGGITDTQYF	TGCAGCGTTGGTGGCGGGGGGATCACAGATACGCAGTATTTT
TRBJ1-6	-	TRBV6-5	-	CASSYRGRSPLHF	TGTGCCAGCAGTTACAGGGGGAGATCACCCCTCCACTTT
TRBJ2-2	-	TRBV6-5	-	CATTIQENTGELFF	TGTGCTACGACAATACAGGAGAACACCGGGGAGCTGTTTTTT
TRBJ2-3	TRBD2	TRBV27	-	CASRYGGGANTQYF	TGTGCCAGCCGATATGGGGGGGGAGCGAATACGCAGTATTTT
TRBJ2-3	-	TRBV19	-	CASSLGGRGLGDTQYF	TGTGCCAGTAGTCTTGGTGGACGGGGGCTCGGGGATACGCAGTATTTT
TRBJ2-4	-	TRBV6-2/TRBV6-3	-	CASSYFLQGTAKNIQYF	TGTGCCAGCAGTTACTTCCTCCAGGGGACAGCCAAAAACATTCAGTACTTC
TRBJ2-7	-	TRBV18	once	CASSPPTAGLAVNEQYF	TGTGCCAGCTCACCACCGACTGCTGGCTTGGCCGTCAACGAGCAGTACTTC
TRBJ2-7	TRBD2	TRBV5-4	once	CASSLRGGRSYEQYF	TGTGCCAGCAGCCTACGGGGAGGGCGTTCCTACGAGCAGTACTTC
TRBJ1-6	TRBD1	TRBV5-8	-	CASSLDRGNSPLHF	TGTGCCAGCAGCTTGGACAGGGGGAATTCACCCCTCCACTTT
TRBJ1-1	-	TRBV5-1	-	CASVSLFYEAFF	TGCGCCAGCGTTTCCCTATTCTATGAAGCTTTCTTT
TRBJ2-2	TRBD1	TRBV10-3	-	CATQPGQGNGGELFF	TGTGCCACCCAGCCGGGACAGGGTAATGGCGGGGAGCTGTTTTTT
TRBJ2-6	-	TRBV5-1	-	CASTWRYPNSGANVLTF	TGCGCCAGCACCTGGCGATATCCCAACTCTGGGGCCAACGTCCTGACTTTC
TRBJ2-1	-	TRBV7-9	-	CASSFRGGVGTQNEQFF	TGTGCCAGCAGCTTTCGCGGAGGGGTCGGCACACAGAATGAGCAGTTCTTC
TRBJ1-4	-	TRBV5-1	-	CASSFREGREKLFF	TGCGCCAGCAGCTTTCGTGAGGGGCGTGAAAAACTGTTTTTT
TRBJ2-7	TRBD1	TRBV12-5	-	CASGFILDRGRSYEQYF	TGTGCTAGTGGTTTCATACTGGACAGGGGTAGATCCTACGAGCAGTACTTC
TRBJ2-2	-	TRBV2	many	CASRLALTGELFF	TGTGCCAGCAGGCTTGCTTTGACCGGGGAGCTGTTTTTT
TRBJ1-2	TRBD1	TRBV11-2	-	CASSQDRGHGYTF	TGTGCCAGCAGCCAAGACAGGGGGCATGGCTACACCTTC
TRBJ2-3	-	TRBV3-1/TRBV3-2	-	CASSPTLGTDTQYF	TGTGCCAGCAGCCCTACACTAGGAACAGATACGCAGTATTTT
TRBJ1-5	TRBD1	TRBV7-2	few	CASSQGGPQHF	TGTGCCAGCAGCCAGGGGGGGCCCCAGCATTTT
TRBJ2-7	-	TRBV3-1/TRBV3-2	-	CASRRAYEQYF	TGTGCCAGCAGGAGGGCCTACGAGCAGTACTTC
TRBJ1-3	-	TRBV9	-	CASSANSGNTIYF	TGTGCCAGCAGCGCTAACTCTGGAAACACCATATATTTT
TRBJ1-1	TRBD1	TRBV7-8	-	CASSLGTGVNTEAFF	TGTGCCAGCAGCTTAGGGACAGGGGTGAACACTGAAGCTTTCTTT
TRBJ2-3	-	TRBV9	-	CASNSGITDTQYF	TGTGCCAGCAACAGCGGAATCACAGATACGCAGTATTTT
TRBJ1-1	TRBD1	TRBV6-5	-	CASRHTGGGNTEAFF	TGTGCCAGCAGGCATACAGGGGGCGGTAACACTGAAGCTTTCTTT
TRBJ2-7	TRBD1	TRBV15	once	CATSRGGQASYEQYF	TGTGCCACCAGCAGAGGGGGACAGGCCTCCTACGAGCAGTACTTC
TRBJ2-3	-	TRBV5-1	-	CASSLGESLADTQYF	TGCGCCAGCAGCTTAGGGGAGTCGCTCGCAGATACGCAGTATTTT
TRBJ2-3	TRBD2	TRBV24-1	-	CATSDRTPLAGGFADTQYF	TGTGCCACCAGTGATCGAACACCACTAGCGGGGGGGTTTGCAGATACGCAGTATTTT
TRBJ2-7	TRBD1	TRBV28	-	CASSADVLGGDEQYF	TGTGCCAGCAGTGCCGATGTTTTAGGGGGCGACGAGCAGTACTTC
TRBJ2-3	-	TRBV5-8	-	CASSGGTGASTDTQYF	TGTGCCAGCAGCGGAGGGACGGGCGCTAGCACAGATACGCAGTATTTT
TRBJ2-3	TRBD1	TRBV2	few	CASSRTGGTDTQYF	TGTGCCAGCAGCCGGACAGGGGGCACAGATACGCAGTATTTT
TRBJ2-1	-	TRBV7-8	-	CASSSPTGVVREQFF	TGTGCCAGCAGCTCCCCCACTGGGGTGGTGCGGGAGCAGTTCTTC
TRBJ2-7	TRBD1	TRBV9	-	CASSGGPGTGSSYEQYF	TGTGCCAGCAGCGGCGGTCCCGGGACAGGGAGTTCCTACGAGCAGTACTTC
TRBJ2-1	-	TRBV5-1	-	CASSQTSSGGEQFF	TGCGCCAGCAGTCAAACCTCCTCTGGGGGTGAGCAGTTCTTC
TRBJ1-2	-	TRBV7-9	-	CAGTPTGNYGYTF	TGTGCCGGAACCCCTACAGGGAACTATGGCTACACCTTC
TRBJ1-1	-	TRBV13	once	CASSLGYSPEAFF	TGTGCCAGCAGCTTAGGGTACAGCCCTGAAGCTTTCTTT
TRBJ2-1	TRBD2	TRBV6-5	-	CASGGGAFAGNEQFF	TGTGCCAGCGGCGGGGGGGCCTTCGCGGGCAATGAGCAGTTCTTC
TRBJ1-2	-	TRBV6-5	-	CASRSGTRDSDGYTF	TGTGCCAGCAGGTCCGGGACGAGAGACTCTGATGGCTACACCTTC
TRBJ1-6	-	TRBV6-2/TRBV6-3	once	CASSYVLNRVNNSPLHF	TGTGCCAGCAGTTACGTCCTTAACAGGGTCAATAATTCACCCCTCCACTTT